This entry lists 26 T cell receptor beta chains sequenced from one sample in a study of shared clonotypes between healthy human individuals. The repertoire was sequenced with immunoSEQ multiplex PCR; TCRdb's copy has only in-frame clones and lacks some. Among about 680,000 clones listed, 73% were seen once. The sample consisted of memory CD4+ T cells sorted from blood. Subset specified: CD45RA-negative fraction. The source of these receptors is a woman aged 25-40 years in good health.

V usage is TRBV5-1 and J usage is TRBJ2-3, with 9 positions matching TRBD1. Losses at the gene ends were 4 bases for V and 2 bases for J; bases not matched to a gene: 8. The V gene's germline CDR1 is SGHRS and CDR2 YFSETQ. CDR3 length: 16 amino acids. CDR3 loop: CASSRGQGTFTDTQYF. The CDR3 coding sequence is TGCGCCAGCAGCAGGGGACAGGGAACTTTCACAGATACGCAGTATTTT.

The V call is TRBV11-3, the J call TRBJ2-2; D might be TRBD2 (5 bases). CDR3 length: 15 amino acids. Germline values: CDR1 SGHNT, CDR2 YENEEA. Trimming left V 5 bases short and J 6 bases short, with 16 bases between. As DNA, the CDR3 is TGTGCCAGCAGCGCCACTACGTCGAGGGCCGGGGAGCTGTTTTTT. This encodes CASSATTSRAGELFF.

This clone was detected only once. This rearrangement joins TRBV5-1 to TRBJ2-7, with D tentatively TRBD1 (5 bases). Germline V CDR1 and CDR2: SGHRS, YFSETQ. There are 15 residues in the CDR3. Deletions cut 4 bases from V and 3 bases from J, with 17 bases between. Written as DNA, the CDR3 is TGCGCCAGCAGCCCTAGACAGCTGGATGGCTACGAGCAGTACTTC. Translation gives CASSPRQLDGYEQYF. The entire variable domain, with the rest obtained from reference TRBV5-1 and TRBJ2-7, is as follows: KAGVTQTPRYLIKTRGQQVTLSCSPISGHRSVSWYQQTPGQGLQFLFEYFSETQRNKGNFPGRFSGRQFSNSRSEMNVSTLELGDSALYLCASSPRQLDGYEQYFGPGTRLTVT.

This clone appeared once. This chain links TRBV5-6 with TRBJ2-7; D is unresolved. This CDR3 has 14 residues. Between the trimmed V and J ends, which lost 2 bases and 0 bases, there was a span of 9 bases. Per the germline V gene, CDR1 is SGHDT and CDR2 is YYEEEE. The CDR3 loop reads CASSFTHFSYEQYF. The CDR3 coding sequence is TGTGCCAGCAGCTTTACTCATTTCTCCTACGAGCAGTACTTC.

This chain's CDR3 is CASRNNRFNQPQHF. For the CDR3, the DNA is TGTGCCAGCAGAAATAACAGATTCAATCAGCCCCAGCATTTT. The chain employs TRBV19 and TRBJ1-5; D remains ambiguous. CDR1 and CDR2 from the germline V gene are LNHDA and SQIVND (reference sequence). V was shortened by 9 bases and J by 3 bases, with 15 bases between the two germline ends. The CDR3 spans 14 residues. Full variable domain (remainder filled in from reference TRBV19 and TRBJ1-5): DGGITQSPKYLFRKEGQNVTLSCEQNLNHDAMYWYRQDPGQGLRLIYYSQIVNDFQKGDIAEGYSVSREKKESFPLTVTSAQKNPTAFYLCASRNNRFNQPQHFGDGTRLSIL.

The J gene is TRBJ2-7, the V gene TRBV10-2; 15 positions match TRBD2. Germline V CDR1 and CDR2: WSHSY, SAAADI. This CDR3 spans 16 amino acids. J gave up 3 bases and V 6 bases, and 6 bases lay outside the gene matches. CDR3 amino acids: CASRGLAGGVGYEQYF. The CDR3 DNA reads as TGCGCCAGCAGAGGACTAGCGGGAGGGGTGGGCTACGAGCAGTACTTC.

This clone was detected only a few times. The chain recombines TRBV6-5 with TRBJ1-4; no definite D call. V lost 4 bases to trimming and J lost 8 bases, with 14 bases between them. The CDR3 runs 14 residues. Germline CDR1 MNHEY, CDR2 SVGAGI. The CDR3 DNA is TGTGCCAGCAGTTTCGACCTTCGAGGGGAAAAACTGTTTTTT. It translates to CASSFDLRGEKLFF.

This clone was seen a handful of times. This chain connects TRBV6-5 to TRBJ1-1, with D unclear. This CDR3 has 13 amino acids. The V end was cut by 2 bases, the J end by 0 bases, with 4 bases between. Per the germline V gene, CDR1 is MNHEY and CDR2 is SVGAGI. In DNA form, the CDR3 reads TGTGCCAGCAGTTACGATGTGAACACTGAAGCTTTCTTT. Translating gives CASSYDVNTEAFF.

The V and J genes are TRBV18 and TRBJ2-5; D unresolved. The germline gives CDR1 KGHSH, CDR2 LQKENI. The germline V and J ends were trimmed by 8 bases and 0 bases, with 16 bases remaining between them. This CDR3 has 15 residues. The CDR3 protein is CASHRGMLHQETQYF. CDR3 nucleotides: TGTGCCAGCCACCGAGGAATGCTCCACCAAGAGACCCAGTACTTC.

This clone was seen many times. This chain links TRBV5-4 with TRBJ1-2; a possible D gene is TRBD1 (5 bases). The germline V gene encodes CDR1 SGHNT and CDR2 YYREEE (reference sequence). This CDR3 contains 15 residues. V was pared by 3 bases and J by 3 bases, with 15 bases between. CDR3 in amino acids: CASSWGTEADYGYTF. The DNA for the CDR3 is TGTGCCAGCAGCTGGGGGACGGAGGCCGACTATGGCTACACCTTC.

This clone was detected only a few times. The rearrangement links TRBV5-6 to TRBJ1-4; 11 positions match TRBD1. V shed 4 bases, J shed 7 bases, and the junction held 6 bases outside the gene matches. CDR3 length: 15 residues. Germline V lookup: CDR1 SGHDT, CDR2 YYEEEE. Written as DNA, the CDR3 is TGTGCCAGCAGCCGGACCGGGACAGGGGGTGAAAAACTGTTTTTT. As protein: CASSRTGTGGEKLFF.

This sequence joins TRBV5-1 and TRBJ2-5; D may correspond to TRBD1 or TRBD2 (6 bases each). The J call could be wrong; TRBJ2-7 is a better fit for the DNA end. Germline lookup yields CDR1 SGHRS and CDR2 YFSETQ. The CDR3 covers 14 residues. The CDR3 is CASSSGVGGSEQYF. DNA for the CDR3: TGCGCCAGCAGCTCCGGCGTGGGGGGCTCCGAGCAGTACTTC.

The chain employs TRBV10-1 and TRBJ1-5; the D gene is possibly TRBD1 (5 bases). Germline V gene data show CDR1 as WNHNN and CDR2 as SYGVQD (reference sequence). CDR3 size: 13 residues. V lost 5 bases and J 4 bases, leaving 9 bases between the germline ends. CDR3 in DNA: TGCGCCAGCAGTATCTCAGGGAATCAGCCCCAGCATTTT. This translates into CASSISGNQPQHF.

The rearrangement links TRBV6-1 to TRBJ1-1, with D unresolved. The CDR3 covers 12 residues. In germline, CDR1 is MNHNS, CDR2 SASEGT. V shed 8 bases and J shed 5 bases, with 12 bases lying between them. CDR3 loop: CASGGWGTEAFF. For the CDR3, the DNA is TGTGCCAGCGGAGGGTGGGGAACTGAAGCTTTCTTT.

This chain joins TRBV10-3 and TRBJ2-7, with TRBD2 matching 9 bases. Trimming removed 1 base from V and 1 base from J; junction bases left unmatched: 11. Germline assignment: CDR1 ENHRY and CDR2 SYGVKD. This CDR3 contains 18 residues. This CDR3 is CAISELGLANINSYEQYF. The CDR3 coding sequence is TGTGCCATCAGTGAGTTAGGACTAGCGAATATAAATTCCTACGAGCAGTACTTC.

J is TRBJ2-1 and V is TRBV5-1; D not resolved. The germline gives CDR1 SGHRS, CDR2 YFSETQ. The CDR3 sequence is 15 residues long. V dropped 1 base and J dropped 7 bases, with 15 bases sitting between them. The CDR3 sequence: CASSLNLLDVNEQFF. The CDR3 nucleotides read TGCGCCAGCAGCTTGAACCTGCTCGACGTGAATGAGCAGTTCTTC.

V and J are TRBV5-1 and TRBJ1-4; 9 nucleotides align to TRBD1. The CDR3 loop spans 16 amino acids. The J segment lost 3 bases and the V segment lost 5 bases, leaving 8 bases of the junction unmatched. Germline CDR1 and CDR2: SGHRS and YFSETQ. The CDR3 nucleotides are TGCGCCAGCAGACAGGGGGCGGCCCGGGCTAATGAAAAACTGTTTTTT. This encodes CASRQGAARANEKLFF.

Points on this clone: The same CDR3 arises from other DNA sequences in this sample as well. This sequence joins TRBV7-9 and TRBJ2-3; TRBD2 agrees at 9 bases. V trimming: 3 bases; J trimming: 0 bases; junction bases outside the gene matches: 1. This CDR3 spans 15 amino acids. Germline CDR1 reads SEHNR; CDR2 reads FQNEAQ (reference sequence). DNA for the CDR3: TGTGCCAGCAGCTTTACTAGCGGGAGCACAGATACGCAGTATTTT. Its protein product is CASSFTSGSTDTQYF.

The chain links TRBV10-2 to TRBJ2-7, with D unclear. The CDR3 runs 12 residues. Trimming pared 2 bases from V and 2 bases from J, leaving 4 bases between. CDR1 and CDR2 from the germline V gene are WSHSY and SAAADI. CDR3 nucleotides: TGCGCCAGCAGTGAGAGTGCCTACGAGCAGTACTTC. It specifies CASSESAYEQYF.

V is TRBV5-5 and J is TRBJ2-7; 12 bases fit TRBD2. The V gene end was trimmed by 2 bases and the J gene end by 2 bases; junction bases not matched to a gene: 8. This CDR3 has 17 residues. Germline V gene sequence: CDR1 SGHKS, CDR2 YYEKEE (reference sequence). Here the CDR3 reads CASSLGLAGLLPYEQYF. As DNA, the CDR3 is TGTGCCAGCAGCTTAGGACTAGCGGGACTTTTGCCCTACGAGCAGTACTTC.

CDR3 nucleotides: TGTGCCAGCAGCTTATCGACTAGATCAGATACGCAGTATTTT. This encodes CASSLSTRSDTQYF. The chain links TRBV7-6 to TRBJ2-3; D might be TRBD2 (6 bases). The germline V gene encodes CDR1 SGHVS and CDR2 FNYEAQ. V was shortened by 2 bases and J by 4 bases, with 10 bases between the two germline ends. CDR3 length: 14 amino acids. Full variable domain (rest looked up from reference TRBV7-6 and TRBJ2-3): GAGVSQSPRYKVTKRGQDVALRCDPISGHVSLYWYRQALGQGPEFLTYFNYEAQQDKSGLPNDRFSAERPEGSISTLTIQRTEQRDSAMYRCASSLSTRSDTQYFGPGTRLTVL.

The rearrangement joins TRBV7-2 to TRBJ2-7; D gene ambiguous. Germline V lookup: CDR1 SGHTA, CDR2 FQGNSA. Trimming removed 4 bases at V and 5 bases at J, with 12 bases between. This CDR3 comprises 13 residues. The chain's CDR3 is CASSYYLPDEQYF. The CDR3, as DNA: TGTGCCAGCAGCTACTACCTACCCGACGAGCAGTACTTC.

This clone was counted once. The rearrangement links TRBV7-6 to TRBJ2-7; D uncertain. The CDR3 is made up of 15 amino acids. Germline lookup yields CDR1 SGHVS and CDR2 FNYEAQ. The V gene lost 3 bases and the J gene lost 6 bases, with 18 bases spanning the gap. The CDR3 loop reads CASSLMKAPTSEQYF. The CDR3 DNA reads TGTGCCAGCAGCTTGATGAAAGCGCCGACCAGCGAGCAGTACTTC. The whole variable domain, remainder taken from reference TRBV7-6 and TRBJ2-7, is GAGVSQSPRYKVTKRGQDVALRCDPISGHVSLYWYRQALGQGPEFLTYFNYEAQQDKSGLPNDRFSAERPEGSISTLTIQRTEQRDSAMYRCASSLMKAPTSEQYFGPGTRLTVT.

This clone was seen a few times. The chain carries TRBV2 and TRBJ1-3; TRBD1 might be the D (6 bases). There are 14 residues in the CDR3. Deletions cut 8 bases from V and 0 bases from J, with 11 bases between. Looked up from germline, CDR1 is SNHLY and CDR2 is FYNNEI. The CDR3 is CASGRGASGNTIYF. CDR3 in DNA: TGTGCCAGCGGTCGGGGGGCCTCTGGAAACACCATATATTTT.

V usage is TRBV7-9 and J usage is TRBJ1-5, with TRBD1 matching over 8 bases. V dropped 4 bases and J dropped 3; count of bases not matched to a gene: 11. Germline V gene data show CDR1 as SEHNR and CDR2 as FQNEAQ (reference sequence). The CDR3 is 17 amino acids. The CDR3: CASSSSARTGINQPQHF. CDR3 coding DNA: TGTGCCAGCAGCTCAAGCGCCCGGACAGGGATCAATCAGCCCCAGCATTTT.

This sequence joins TRBV5-4 and TRBJ1-1; the D gene is possibly TRBD1 (5 bases). The CDR3 sequence is 17 residues long. Trimming pared 1 base from V and 3 bases from J, leaving 19 bases between. Germline V gives CDR1 SGHNT, CDR2 YYREEE (reference sequence). CDR3 in amino acids: CASSLPTTPGGDTEAFF. As DNA, the CDR3 is TGTGCCAGCAGCTTGCCGACTACCCCGGGGGGGGACACTGAAGCTTTCTTT.